The rows below give T cell receptor beta chains drawn from one sample of a study of cytomegalovirus exposure and HLA in healthy donors. Clones were read by immunoSEQ multiplex PCR, and TCRdb kept only the in-frame ones, dropping some. The table shows about 150,000 clones, with 75% to 90% occurring only once. The sequencing sample was made of PBMCs. The receptors here all came from a woman aged 45-65 years in good health and CMV-seropositive. The CDR3 runs from the conserved cysteine through the conserved F or W. D genes are given only for firm matches. Expanded clones are given a class, and other clones once, few, many or no size at all.

V: TRBV25-1
J: TRBJ1-2
size: .
D: TRBD1
CDR3: CASRGQGGGYTF
DNA: TGTGCCAGCCGGGGACAGGGAGGTGGCTACACCTTC

V: TRBV19
J: TRBJ2-1
size: .
D: TRBD2
CDR3: CASSMGATTSTYNEQFF
DNA: TGTGCCAGTAGTATGGGAGCCACGACTAGCACTTACAATGAGCAGTTCTTC

V: TRBV5-1
J: TRBJ2-7
size: .
D: TRBD2
CDR3: CASSFGGGGLAVYEQYF
DNA: TGCGCCAGCAGCTTTGGTGGCGGGGGACTAGCGGTATACGAGCAGTACTTC

V: TRBV6-5
J: TRBJ2-1
size: once
D: TRBD1
CDR3: CASTSSGTGYHEQFF
DNA: TGTGCCAGCACCTCATCCGGGACAGGGTACCATGAGCAGTTCTTC

V: TRBV10-3
J: TRBJ2-5
size: .
D: .
CDR3: CAISESGAQETQYF
DNA: TGTGCCATCAGTGAGTCAGGGGCCCAAGAGACCCAGTACTTC

V: TRBV2
J: TRBJ2-5
size: .
D: .
CDR3: CATTQGRQETQYF
DNA: TGTGCCACCACACAGGGTCGACAAGAGACCCAGTACTTC

V: TRBV6-1
J: TRBJ1-5
size: once
D: TRBD1
CDR3: CASRDRGLVQPQHF
DNA: TGTGCCAGCAGGGACAGGGGGCTCGTTCAGCCCCAGCATTTT

V: TRBV9
J: TRBJ2-2
size: .
D: TRBD2
CDR3: CASSVAGAGGPTGELFF
DNA: TGTGCCAGCAGCGTAGCTGGCGCGGGAGGGCCAACCGGGGAGCTGTTTTTT

V: TRBV7-2
J: TRBJ2-1
size: .
D: TRBD1
CDR3: CASSLVRDRVNEQFF
DNA: TGTGCCAGCAGCTTGGTTAGGGACAGGGTCAATGAGCAGTTCTTC

V: TRBV6-5
J: TRBJ2-2
size: .
D: TRBD1
CDR3: CASSWGDRGNTGELFF
DNA: TGTGCCAGCAGTTGGGGGGACAGGGGGAACACCGGGGAGCTGTTTTTT

V: TRBV5-6
J: TRBJ1-2
size: few
D: .
CDR3: CASSQGLNYGYTF
DNA: TGTGCCAGCAGCCAAGGACTGAACTATGGCTACACCTTC

V: TRBV5-1
J: TRBJ2-3
size: .
D: .
CDR3: CASSIIQRSDTQYF
DNA: TGCGCCAGCAGCATCATACAGCGGTCAGATACGCAGTATTTT

V: TRBV4-1
J: TRBJ2-3
size: .
D: TRBD2
CDR3: CASSQPSGTSGNTQYF
DNA: TGCGCCAGCAGCCAACCCTCGGGGACTAGCGGGAATACGCAGTATTTT

V: TRBV7-9
J: TRBJ1-2
size: few
D: .
CDR3: CASSLAQNYGYTF
DNA: TGTGCCAGCAGCTTAGCCCAGAACTATGGCTACACCTTC